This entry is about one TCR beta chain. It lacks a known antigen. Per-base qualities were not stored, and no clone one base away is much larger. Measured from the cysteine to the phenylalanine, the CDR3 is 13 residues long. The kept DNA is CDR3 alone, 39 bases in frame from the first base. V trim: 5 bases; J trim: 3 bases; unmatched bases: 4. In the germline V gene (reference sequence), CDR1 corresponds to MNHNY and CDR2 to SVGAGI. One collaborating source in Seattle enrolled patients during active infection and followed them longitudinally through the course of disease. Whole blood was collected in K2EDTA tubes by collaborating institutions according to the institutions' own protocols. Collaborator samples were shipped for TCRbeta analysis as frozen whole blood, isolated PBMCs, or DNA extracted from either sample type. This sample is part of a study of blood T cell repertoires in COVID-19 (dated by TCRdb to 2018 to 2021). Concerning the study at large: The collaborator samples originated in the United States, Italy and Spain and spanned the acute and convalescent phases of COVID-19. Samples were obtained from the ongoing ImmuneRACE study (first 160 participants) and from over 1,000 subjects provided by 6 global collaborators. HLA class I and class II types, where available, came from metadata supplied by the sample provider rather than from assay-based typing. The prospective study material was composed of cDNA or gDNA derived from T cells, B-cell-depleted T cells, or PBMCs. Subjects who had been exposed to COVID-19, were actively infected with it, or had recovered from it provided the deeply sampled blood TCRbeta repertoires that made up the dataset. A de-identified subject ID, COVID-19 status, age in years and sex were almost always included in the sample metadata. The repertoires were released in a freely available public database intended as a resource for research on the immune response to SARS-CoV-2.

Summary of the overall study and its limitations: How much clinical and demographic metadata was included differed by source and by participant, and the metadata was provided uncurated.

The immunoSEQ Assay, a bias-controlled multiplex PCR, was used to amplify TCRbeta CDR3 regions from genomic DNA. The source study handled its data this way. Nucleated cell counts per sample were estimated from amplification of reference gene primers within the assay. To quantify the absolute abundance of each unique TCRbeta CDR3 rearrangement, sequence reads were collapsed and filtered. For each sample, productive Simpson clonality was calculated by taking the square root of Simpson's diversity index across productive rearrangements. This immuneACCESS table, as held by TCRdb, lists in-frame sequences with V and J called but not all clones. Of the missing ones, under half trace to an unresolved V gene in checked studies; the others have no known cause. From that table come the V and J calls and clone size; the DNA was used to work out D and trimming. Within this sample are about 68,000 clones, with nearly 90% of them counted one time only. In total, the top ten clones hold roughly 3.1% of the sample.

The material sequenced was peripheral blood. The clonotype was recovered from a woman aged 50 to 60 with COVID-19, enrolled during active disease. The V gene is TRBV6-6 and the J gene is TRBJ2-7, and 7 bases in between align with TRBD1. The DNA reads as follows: TGTGCCAGCAGTCTAGGACAGGACTACGAGCAGTACTTC. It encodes CASSLGQDYEQYF.